These T cell receptor beta chains were read from a single sample in a study of blood T cell repertoires in COVID-19. Here immunoSEQ multiplex PCR was the method, and the copy in TCRdb shows in-frame clones only, minus some. The sample shows fewer than 180,000 clones, 80% to 90% of them seen only once. The sample was peripheral blood. The source is a man aged 65 to 79 with acute or convalescent COVID-19. Each CDR3 is given with its conserved first and last residue. A D gene is named only where the DNA matches it firmly. A clone size is listed for some rows: how often the clone was seen (once, few, many), or a class if it is expanded.

abundance: -; d_gene: -; j_gene: TRBJ2-5; v_gene: TRBV7-2; CDR3aa: CASSLGAHLLNQYF; CDR3nt: TGTGCCAGCAGCTTAGGGGCACACCTTCTTAACCAGTACTTC
abundance: -; d_gene: -; j_gene: TRBJ2-3; v_gene: TRBV11-2; CDR3aa: CASSPSGSGDTQYF; CDR3nt: TGTGCCAGCAGCCCCTCCGGGAGTGGAGATACGCAGTATTTT
abundance: -; d_gene: -; j_gene: TRBJ1-5; v_gene: TRBV7-2; CDR3aa: CASSPTGGGFQPQHF; CDR3nt: TGTGCCAGCAGCCCTACGGGGGGAGGGTTTCAGCCCCAGCATTTT
abundance: -; d_gene: TRBD1; j_gene: TRBJ1-2; v_gene: TRBV28; CDR3aa: CASGLWDSNYGYTF; CDR3nt: TGTGCCAGCGGATTATGGGACAGCAACTATGGCTACACCTTC
abundance: -; d_gene: TRBD1; j_gene: TRBJ1-4; v_gene: TRBV3-1/TRBV3-2; CDR3aa: CASSPRTGWEKLFF; CDR3nt: TGTGCCAGCAGCCCCAGGACAGGGTGGGAAAAACTGTTTTTT
abundance: few; d_gene: -; j_gene: TRBJ2-3; v_gene: TRBV6-4; CDR3aa: CASSDSRQTTQYF; CDR3nt: TGTGCCAGCAGTGACTCCAGGCAGACTACGCAGTATTTT
abundance: -; d_gene: TRBD1; j_gene: TRBJ2-7; v_gene: TRBV28; CDR3aa: CASSIPGQGAREQYF; CDR3nt: TGTGCCAGCAGTATTCCGGGACAGGGGGCACGGGAGCAGTACTTC
abundance: -; d_gene: -; j_gene: TRBJ1-2; v_gene: TRBV28; CDR3aa: CASSLGTFNYGYTF; CDR3nt: TGTGCCAGCAGTTTGGGGACATTTAACTATGGCTACACCTTC
abundance: -; d_gene: TRBD2; j_gene: TRBJ2-7; v_gene: TRBV7-8; CDR3aa: CASSLGEGYEQYF; CDR3nt: TGTGCCAGCAGCTTAGGGGAGGGCTACGAGCAGTACTTC
abundance: -; d_gene: TRBD2; j_gene: TRBJ2-2; v_gene: TRBV6-4; CDR3aa: CASSRGLAGGANTGELFF; CDR3nt: TGTGCCAGCAGCCGGGGACTAGCGGGAGGCGCGAACACCGGGGAGCTGTTTTTT
abundance: -; d_gene: TRBD1; j_gene: TRBJ1-1; v_gene: TRBV6-1; CDR3aa: CASSERNERGRTEAFF; CDR3nt: TGTGCCAGCAGTGAAAGGAACGAGAGGGGGCGTACTGAAGCTTTCTTT
abundance: -; d_gene: TRBD2; j_gene: TRBJ2-1; v_gene: TRBV3-1/TRBV3-2; CDR3aa: CASSRRTSGRAVEQFF; CDR3nt: TGTGCCAGCAGTCGCCGGACTAGCGGGAGGGCCGTTGAGCAGTTCTTC
abundance: -; d_gene: TRBD1; j_gene: TRBJ1-4; v_gene: TRBV5-4; CDR3aa: CASSSDRGGEKLFF; CDR3nt: TGTGCCAGCAGCTCGGACAGGGGAGGGGAAAAACTGTTTTTT
abundance: few; d_gene: TRBD2; j_gene: TRBJ2-2; v_gene: TRBV28; CDR3aa: CASSTLTSGRTGELFF; CDR3nt: TGTGCCAGCAGTACGCTGACTAGCGGGAGAACCGGGGAGCTGTTTTTT
abundance: -; d_gene: TRBD2; j_gene: TRBJ2-7; v_gene: TRBV5-1; CDR3aa: CASSSGLAGSLYEQYF; CDR3nt: TGCGCCAGCAGCTCGGGACTAGCGGGTTCTCTGTACGAGCAGTACTTC
abundance: -; d_gene: -; j_gene: TRBJ1-4; v_gene: TRBV19; CDR3aa: CASSQIATNEKLFF; CDR3nt: TGTGCCAGTAGCCAGATCGCAACTAATGAAAAACTGTTTTTT
abundance: few; d_gene: -; j_gene: TRBJ2-1; v_gene: TRBV7-9; CDR3aa: CASNPSSYNEQFF; CDR3nt: TGTGCCAGCAATCCGAGCTCCTACAATGAGCAGTTCTTC
abundance: -; d_gene: -; j_gene: TRBJ2-5; v_gene: TRBV28; CDR3aa: CASSSSRGTQYF; CDR3nt: TGTGCCAGCAGTTCCTCCCGGGGGACCCAGTACTTC
abundance: -; d_gene: TRBD1; j_gene: TRBJ1-3; v_gene: TRBV19; CDR3aa: CASGTGDSGNTIYF; CDR3nt: TGTGCCAGCGGGACAGGGGACTCTGGAAACACCATATATTTT
abundance: -; d_gene: TRBD2; j_gene: TRBJ2-1; v_gene: TRBV6-2/TRBV6-3; CDR3aa: CASSYLLGTSVESGPYNEQFF; CDR3nt: TGTGCCAGCAGTTACCTGCTTGGGACTAGCGTGGAGTCTGGGCCGTACAATGAGCAGTTCTTC
abundance: -; d_gene: TRBD1; j_gene: TRBJ1-2; v_gene: TRBV19; CDR3aa: CASKTPGQDYGYTF; CDR3nt: TGTGCCAGTAAGACACCGGGACAGGACTATGGCTACACCTTC
abundance: -; d_gene: -; j_gene: TRBJ2-2; v_gene: TRBV6-6; CDR3aa: CASRWTENTGELFF; CDR3nt: TGTGCCAGCAGATGGACAGAGAACACCGGGGAGCTGTTTTTT
abundance: -; d_gene: TRBD2; j_gene: TRBJ2-3; v_gene: TRBV10-2; CDR3aa: CASSETSGRSDTQYF; CDR3nt: TGCGCCAGCAGTGAAACTAGCGGGAGGTCAGATACGCAGTATTTT
abundance: -; d_gene: TRBD2; j_gene: TRBJ2-5; v_gene: TRBV29-1; CDR3aa: CSVERPSGRVGQETQYF; CDR3nt: TGCAGCGTTGAGAGGCCTAGCGGGAGGGTGGGGCAAGAGACCCAGTACTTC
abundance: -; d_gene: -; j_gene: TRBJ1-5; v_gene: TRBV28; CDR3aa: CASSFRARDQPQHF; CDR3nt: TGTGCCAGCAGTTTCAGGGCTAGGGATCAGCCCCAGCATTTT
abundance: -; d_gene: TRBD1; j_gene: TRBJ2-3; v_gene: TRBV7-7; CDR3aa: CASSLGTADTQYF; CDR3nt: TGTGCTAGCAGCTTAGGGACAGCAGATACGCAGTATTTT
abundance: -; d_gene: -; j_gene: TRBJ1-1; v_gene: TRBV6-2/TRBV6-3; CDR3aa: CASSYSDTRLNTEAFF; CDR3nt: TGTGCCAGCAGTTACTCGGACACCCGGTTGAACACTGAAGCTTTCTTT
abundance: -; d_gene: -; j_gene: TRBJ2-3; v_gene: TRBV19; CDR3aa: CASSIGLASTDTQYF; CDR3nt: TGTGCCAGCAGTATCGGATTAGCTAGCACAGATACGCAGTATTTT
abundance: -; d_gene: TRBD1; j_gene: TRBJ1-5; v_gene: TRBV4-1; CDR3aa: CASSYRQGGQPQHF; CDR3nt: TGCGCCAGCAGTTATAGACAGGGGGGTCAGCCCCAGCATTTT
abundance: -; d_gene: -; j_gene: TRBJ2-1; v_gene: TRBV2; CDR3aa: CASSPPRTPYNEQFF; CDR3nt: TGTGCCAGCAGCCCCCCTAGGACACCCTACAATGAGCAGTTCTTC
abundance: once; d_gene: TRBD2; j_gene: TRBJ2-1; v_gene: TRBV2; CDR3aa: CASSQISGMYNEQFF; CDR3nt: TGTGCCAGCAGTCAAATTAGCGGGATGTACAATGAGCAGTTCTTC
abundance: -; d_gene: TRBD1; j_gene: TRBJ2-7; v_gene: TRBV5-5; CDR3aa: CASSFLPTETGAKTYEQYF; CDR3nt: TGTGCCAGCAGCTTCCTCCCGACCGAGACAGGGGCGAAGACCTACGAGCAGTACTTC
abundance: -; d_gene: TRBD1; j_gene: TRBJ1-4; v_gene: TRBV7-2; CDR3aa: CASSLDRGSEKLFF; CDR3nt: TGTGCCAGCAGCTTAGACAGGGGTAGTGAAAAACTGTTTTTT
abundance: -; d_gene: -; j_gene: TRBJ1-5; v_gene: TRBV5-6; CDR3aa: CASSLTNSNQPQHF; CDR3nt: TGTGCCAGCAGCCTAACGAACAGCAATCAGCCCCAGCATTTT
abundance: -; d_gene: -; j_gene: TRBJ2-6; v_gene: TRBV10-3; CDR3aa: CAIRTSSGANVLTF; CDR3nt: TGTGCCATCAGGACTAGTTCCGGGGCCAACGTCCTGACTTTC
abundance: few; d_gene: -; j_gene: TRBJ2-2; v_gene: TRBV3-1/TRBV3-2; CDR3aa: CASSQAGPGELFF; CDR3nt: TGTGCCAGCAGCCAAGCCGGTCCCGGGGAGCTGTTTTTT
abundance: -; d_gene: -; j_gene: TRBJ2-2; v_gene: TRBV24-1; CDR3aa: CATSDLTANTGELFF; CDR3nt: TGTGCCACCAGTGATTTGACGGCGAACACCGGGGAGCTGTTTTTT
abundance: -; d_gene: -; j_gene: TRBJ2-3; v_gene: TRBV9; CDR3aa: CASSLSRVSTDTQYF; CDR3nt: TGTGCCAGCAGCCTATCGCGGGTTAGCACAGATACGCAGTATTTT
abundance: -; d_gene: TRBD2; j_gene: TRBJ2-7; v_gene: TRBV11-2; CDR3aa: CASSLASGGSGGEQYF; CDR3nt: TGTGCCAGCAGCTTAGCTTCAGGCGGGAGCGGTGGTGAGCAGTACTTC
abundance: -; d_gene: TRBD2; j_gene: TRBJ2-5; v_gene: TRBV15; CDR3aa: CATSTLTSKETQYF; CDR3nt: TGTGCCACCAGCACCTTGACTAGCAAAGAGACCCAGTACTTC
abundance: -; d_gene: -; j_gene: TRBJ2-7; v_gene: TRBV27; CDR3aa: CASSLNPSSYEQYF; CDR3nt: TGTGCCAGCAGTTTAAATCCTAGCTCCTACGAGCAGTACTTC
abundance: -; d_gene: -; j_gene: TRBJ2-1; v_gene: TRBV28; CDR3aa: CASSTPGGGIYNEQFF; CDR3nt: TGTGCCAGCAGCACACCGGGAGGGGGCATTTACAATGAGCAGTTCTTC
abundance: -; d_gene: TRBD1; j_gene: TRBJ1-2; v_gene: TRBV6-6; CDR3aa: CASSQGQTTNEYGYTF; CDR3nt: TGTGCCAGCAGTCAGGGACAGACGACGAATGAGTATGGCTACACCTTC
abundance: few; d_gene: -; j_gene: TRBJ2-1; v_gene: TRBV6-2/TRBV6-3; CDR3aa: CASSFEAYNEQFF; CDR3nt: TGTGCCAGCAGCTTCGAAGCGTACAATGAGCAGTTCTTC
abundance: -; d_gene: -; j_gene: TRBJ1-5; v_gene: TRBV6-2/TRBV6-3; CDR3aa: CASSYSRVANQPQHF; CDR3nt: TGTGCCAGCAGTTACTCCAGGGTAGCAAATCAGCCCCAGCATTTT
abundance: -; d_gene: -; j_gene: TRBJ1-1; v_gene: TRBV6-2/TRBV6-3; CDR3aa: CASSYAVNTEAFF; CDR3nt: TGTGCCAGCAGTTACGCGGTGAACACTGAAGCTTTCTTT
abundance: -; d_gene: TRBD1; j_gene: TRBJ1-3; v_gene: TRBV29-1; CDR3aa: CSARQGASGNTIYF; CDR3nt: TGCAGCGCCCGACAGGGGGCCTCTGGAAACACCATATATTTT
abundance: -; d_gene: TRBD2; j_gene: TRBJ2-2; v_gene: TRBV9; CDR3aa: CASSQGLYTGELFF; CDR3nt: TGTGCCAGCAGCCAGGGACTATACACCGGGGAGCTGTTTTTT
abundance: -; d_gene: TRBD2; j_gene: TRBJ2-1; v_gene: TRBV15; CDR3aa: CATTAGSYNEQFF; CDR3nt: TGTGCCACCACAGCGGGGTCCTACAATGAGCAGTTCTTC
abundance: -; d_gene: -; j_gene: TRBJ1-2; v_gene: TRBV6-1; CDR3aa: CASREAGANYGYTF; CDR3nt: TGTGCCAGCAGAGAAGCGGGAGCAAACTATGGCTACACCTTC
abundance: -; d_gene: TRBD2; j_gene: TRBJ2-7; v_gene: TRBV3-1/TRBV3-2; CDR3aa: CASSQDQLAVSYEQYF; CDR3nt: TGTGCCAGCAGCCAAGATCAACTAGCGGTCTCCTACGAGCAGTACTTC
abundance: -; d_gene: -; j_gene: TRBJ2-2; v_gene: TRBV5-1; CDR3aa: CASSPNEVAGELFF; CDR3nt: TGCGCCAGCAGCCCTAACGAGGTCGCCGGGGAGCTGTTTTTT
abundance: -; d_gene: TRBD1; j_gene: TRBJ2-5; v_gene: TRBV11-2; CDR3aa: CASSLGQGQGAETQYF; CDR3nt: TGTGCCAGCAGCTTAGGTCAAGGACAGGGGGCAGAGACCCAGTACTTC
abundance: -; d_gene: TRBD2; j_gene: TRBJ2-3; v_gene: TRBV5-1; CDR3aa: CASSLAGLAVNSTDTQYF; CDR3nt: TGCGCCAGCAGCTTGGCTGGACTAGCGGTGAATAGCACAGATACGCAGTATTTT
abundance: once; d_gene: -; j_gene: TRBJ2-7; v_gene: TRBV27; CDR3aa: CASWPRRDSSYEQYF; CDR3nt: TGTGCCAGCTGGCCCCGGAGGGACTCCTCCTACGAGCAGTACTTC
abundance: -; d_gene: TRBD1; j_gene: TRBJ1-5; v_gene: TRBV5-1; CDR3aa: CASSPTTGGNQPQHF; CDR3nt: TGCGCCAGCAGCCCGACGACAGGGGGCAATCAGCCCCAGCATTTT
abundance: -; d_gene: TRBD1; j_gene: TRBJ2-7; v_gene: TRBV5-1; CDR3aa: CASSKQGEGYEQYF; CDR3nt: TGCGCCAGCAGCAAGCAGGGGGAAGGCTACGAGCAGTACTTC
abundance: -; d_gene: -; j_gene: TRBJ2-2; v_gene: TRBV7-8; CDR3aa: CASSLLRGRNTGELFF; CDR3nt: TGTGCCAGCAGCTTGCTAAGGGGGAGGAACACCGGGGAGCTGTTTTTT
abundance: -; d_gene: TRBD2; j_gene: TRBJ2-1; v_gene: TRBV25-1; CDR3aa: CASSPGGTSLNNEQFF; CDR3nt: TGTGCCAGCAGCCCTGGGGGGACTAGCCTAAACAATGAGCAGTTCTTC